The 7 T cell receptor beta chains in this list originate from one sample, sequenced in a study of beta chain features in type 1 diabetes. TCRB transcripts that were expressed got sequenced, as all of the isolated RNA had been reverse transcribed. Clones were read by immunoSEQ multiplex PCR, and TCRdb kept only the in-frame ones, dropping some. The sample includes around 25,000 clones, 68% of them seen just once. Regarding the study as a whole: People with Type 1 diabetes carried modestly yet significantly shorter TCRB CDR3s in all four CD4+ subsets.

The antigens for these receptors are not known. The specimen sequenced was stem cell memory CD4+ T cells from blood. Receptors were obtained from a woman in her thirties or forties with type 1 diabetes.

This clone was observed a few times. CDR3 in DNA: TGTGCCAGTAGTCCAAACGAGGGACAGGGCTCCTACGAGCAGTACTTC. It is translated as CASSPNEGQGSYEQYF. This chain connects TRBV19 to TRBJ2-7; 9 nucleotides align to TRBD1. Germline V gives CDR1 LNHDA, CDR2 SQIVND (reference sequence). Losses at the gene ends were 5 bases for V and 0 bases for J; bases not matched to a gene: 8. The CDR3 is 16 amino acids. The full variable domain, rest sourced from reference TRBV19 and TRBJ2-7, is DGGITQSPKYLFRKEGQNVTLSCEQNLNHDAMYWYRQDPGQGLRLIYYSQIVNDFQKGDIAEGYSVSREKKESFPLTVTSAQKNPTAFYLCASSPNEGQGSYEQYFGPGTRLTVT.

The table lists this clone with a few counts. This chain uses TRBV5-6 with TRBJ1-1; 8 nucleotides agree with TRBD1. V dropped 0 bases and J dropped 6; count of bases not matched to a gene: 4. Germline V CDR1 and CDR2: SGHDT, YYEEEE. The CDR3 totals 14 residues. The chain's CDR3 is CASSLGQGAAEAFF. DNA for the CDR3: TGTGCCAGCAGCTTGGGGCAGGGGGCCGCTGAAGCTTTCTTT.

The rearrangement links TRBV6-5 to TRBJ1-1; tentative D call: TRBD1 (6 bases). Trimming left V 7 bases short and J 2 bases short, with 11 bases between. Germline CDR1 and CDR2: MNHEY and SVGAGI. This CDR3 has 13 residues. The CDR3 coding sequence is TGTGCCAGCAACCAACAGGGAAACACTGAAGCTTTCTTT. This gives the protein CASNQQGNTEAFF.

This clone was counted only a few times. This chain uses TRBV29-1 with TRBJ2-3; maybe TRBD2 (5 bases). V was trimmed by 5 bases and J by 3 bases, leaving 15 bases between them. Germline-derived CDR1 and CDR2 are SQVTM and ANQGSEA. The CDR3 runs 14 residues. CDR3 in amino acids: CSVRTDYRTDTQYF. For the CDR3, the DNA is TGCAGCGTTCGAACTGACTATCGGACAGATACGCAGTATTTT.

The chain uses TRBV10-3 and TRBJ2-1; no clear D. The CDR3 has 12 residues. Germline assignment: CDR1 ENHRY and CDR2 SYGVKD. V lost 4 bases and J lost 5, with 6 bases in between. CDR3 DNA sequence: TGTGCCATCAGTGGGGCCAACAATGAGCAGTTCTTC. It encodes CAISGANNEQFF.

This clone was seen a few times. The rearrangement links TRBV7-2 to TRBJ2-3, with D possibly being TRBD1 (5 bases). V was shortened by 2 bases and J by 0 bases, with 15 bases between the two germline ends. This CDR3 has 17 residues. The germline CDR1 and CDR2 sequences are SGHTA and FQGNSA. CDR3 in amino acids: CASSLTKGLSSTDTQYF. DNA of the CDR3: TGTGCCAGCAGCTTAACGAAGGGGCTGTCTAGCACAGATACGCAGTATTTT. The whole variable domain, filled in from reference TRBV7-2 and TRBJ2-3, reads GAGVSQSPSNKVTEKGKDVELRCDPISGHTALYWYRQSLGQGLEFLIYFQGNSAPDKSGLPSDRFSAERTGGSVSTLTIQRTQQEDSAVYLCASSLTKGLSSTDTQYFGPGTRLTVL.

The chain has TRBV4-1 and TRBJ2-6, with 8 bases matching TRBD1. Germline CDR1 reads MGHRA; CDR2 reads YSYEKL. J was trimmed by 0 bases and V by 4 bases; bases with no gene match: 5. The CDR3 runs 17 residues. The CDR3 DNA is TGCGCCAGCAGCCTCGGACAGGGCCCCTCTGGGGCCAACGTCCTGACTTTC. As protein: CASSLGQGPSGANVLTF.